Given below is one T cell receptor beta chain in context. The antigen remains unidentified. TCRdb keeps only in-frame clones here, not all; method: immunoSEQ multiplex PCR. Among more than 95,000 clones listed, approximately 90% were seen once. These data originate in a study of graft-versus-host responses after intestinal transplantation. Whole-study context: Grafts that recipients had were multivisceral, liver-intestinal, or isolated intestinal transplants.

The CDR3 is 15 residues long. The junction had 9 bases not matched to a gene; V was cut back by 5 bases and J by 3 bases. Germline loops: CDR1 MNHEY, CDR2 SMNVEV (reference sequence). The study, taken as a whole, reports: Early declines in HvG clones that occurred post-transplant were associated with peak circulating GvH clone levels. Recipient marrow held GvH clones, some first seen in ileum or blood.

This TCR derives from a human donor who received an intestinal transplant. Sequences were derived from unstimulated CD4+ T cells sorted from spleen or lymph node cells, sampled before intestinal transplant. The chain recombines TRBV27 with TRBJ2-7, with 8 bases lining up with TRBD1. The CDR3 nucleotides are TGTGCCAGCAGTCGGTGGACAGGGACCTACTACGAGCAGTACTTC. Protein product: CASSRWTGTYYEQYF.